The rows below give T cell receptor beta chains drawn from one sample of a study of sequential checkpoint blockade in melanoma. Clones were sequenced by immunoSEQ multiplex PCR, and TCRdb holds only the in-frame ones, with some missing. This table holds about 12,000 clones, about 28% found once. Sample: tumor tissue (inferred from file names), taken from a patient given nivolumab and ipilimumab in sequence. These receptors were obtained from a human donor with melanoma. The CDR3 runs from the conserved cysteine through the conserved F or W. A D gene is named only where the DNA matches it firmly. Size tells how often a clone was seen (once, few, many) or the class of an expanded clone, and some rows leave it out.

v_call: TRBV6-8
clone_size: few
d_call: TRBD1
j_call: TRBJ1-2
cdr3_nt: TGTGCCAGTAGACGCCGGACAGGGAGCTATGGCTACACCTTC
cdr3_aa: CASRRRTGSYGYTF

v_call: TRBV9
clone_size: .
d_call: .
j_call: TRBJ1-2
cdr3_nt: TGTGCCAGCAGACCAGACAGGTGGCCTTGGGGCTACACCTTC
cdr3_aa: CASRPDRWPWGYTF

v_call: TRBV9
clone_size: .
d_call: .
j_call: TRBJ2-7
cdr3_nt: TGTGCCAGCAGTGAAGGGCTTTTAAACTACGAGCAGTACTTC
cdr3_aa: CASSEGLLNYEQYF

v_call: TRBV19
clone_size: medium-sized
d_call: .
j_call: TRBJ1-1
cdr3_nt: TGTGCCACCAAATGGGGGGATCGCACGGACACTGAAGCTTTCTTT
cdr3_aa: CATKWGDRTDTEAFF

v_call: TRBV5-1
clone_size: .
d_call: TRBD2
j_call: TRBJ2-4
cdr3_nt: TGCGCCAGCAGCCCGTCGACTAGCGGGGCCTCGGGAAACATTCAGTACTTC
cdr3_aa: CASSPSTSGASGNIQYF

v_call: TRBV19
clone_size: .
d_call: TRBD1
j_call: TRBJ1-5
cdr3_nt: TGTGCCAGTAGCCCCGAAAACAGGGGAAGTCAGCCCCAGCATTTT
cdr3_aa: CASSPENRGSQPQHF

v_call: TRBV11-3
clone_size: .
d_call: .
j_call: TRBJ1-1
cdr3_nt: TGTGCCAGCAGCCCCGGGACCTTGGTCACTGAAGCTTTCTTT
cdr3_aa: CASSPGTLVTEAFF

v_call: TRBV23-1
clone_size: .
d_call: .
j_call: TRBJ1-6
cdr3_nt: TGCGCCAGCAGCCAAGATCGGGGGGGAGGCTCACCCCTCCACTTT
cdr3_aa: CASSQDRGGGSPLHF

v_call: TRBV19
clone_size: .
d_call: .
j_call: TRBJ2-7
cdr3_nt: TGTGCCAGTAGTATAGACGGGCTGAGATCCTACGAGCAGTACTTC
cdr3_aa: CASSIDGLRSYEQYF

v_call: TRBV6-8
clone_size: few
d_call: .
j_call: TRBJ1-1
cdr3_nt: TGTGCCAGCAGTTACTCGATGGGACTTAGAGCTTTCTTT
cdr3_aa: CASSYSMGLRAFF

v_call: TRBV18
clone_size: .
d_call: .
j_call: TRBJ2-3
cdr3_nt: TGTGCCAGCTCACCACATTTCTACAGGACAGATACGCAGTATTTT
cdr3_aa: CASSPHFYRTDTQYF

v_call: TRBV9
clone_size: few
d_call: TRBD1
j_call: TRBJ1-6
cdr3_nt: TGTGCCAGCCAGACAGGGTGGGGGGATTCACCCCTCCACTTT
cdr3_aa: CASQTGWGDSPLHF

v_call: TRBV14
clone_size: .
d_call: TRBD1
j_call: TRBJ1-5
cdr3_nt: TGTGCCAGCAGCCATCCGGGACAGGGCCGCAATCAGCCCCAGCATTTT
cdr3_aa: CASSHPGQGRNQPQHF

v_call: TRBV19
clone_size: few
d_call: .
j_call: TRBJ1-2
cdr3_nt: TGTGCCAGTACGACTCTCAACTATGGCTACACCTTC
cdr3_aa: CASTTLNYGYTF

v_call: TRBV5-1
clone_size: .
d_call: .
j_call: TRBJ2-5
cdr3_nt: TGCGCCAGCAGCCAGGCCGGGCGAATCCGCCGGGAGACCCAGTACTTC
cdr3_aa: CASSQAGRIRRETQYF

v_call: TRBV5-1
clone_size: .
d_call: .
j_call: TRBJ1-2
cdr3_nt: TGCGCCAGCAGCTTGGTTTCACAGTCCTATGGCTACACCTTC
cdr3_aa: CASSLVSQSYGYTF

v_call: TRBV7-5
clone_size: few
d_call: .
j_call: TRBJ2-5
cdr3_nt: TGTGCCAGCAGCTCCTCCCCGGCAGGGGGACACAGAGAGACCCAGTACTTC
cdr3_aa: CASSSSPAGGHRETQYF

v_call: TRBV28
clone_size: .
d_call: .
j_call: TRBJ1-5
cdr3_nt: TGTGCCAGCAGTTTATGGGGGGGCGGAGGAGCGCAGCCCCAGCATTTT
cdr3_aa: CASSLWGGGGAQPQHF

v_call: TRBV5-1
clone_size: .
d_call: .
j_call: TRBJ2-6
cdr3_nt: TGCGCCAGCAGCTGGACCCATCCCTTTAATTCCGGGGCCAACGTCCTGACTTTC
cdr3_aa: CASSWTHPFNSGANVLTF

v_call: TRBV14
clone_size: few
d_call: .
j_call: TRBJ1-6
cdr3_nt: TGTGCCAGCAGCCCGTATAATTCACCCCTCCACTTT
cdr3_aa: CASSPYNSPLHF

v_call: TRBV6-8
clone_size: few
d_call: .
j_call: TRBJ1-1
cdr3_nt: TGTGCCAGCTGGGGGGGCTGGAACACTGAAGCTTTCTTT
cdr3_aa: CASWGGWNTEAFF

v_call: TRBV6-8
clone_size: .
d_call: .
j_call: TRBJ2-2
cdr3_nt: TGTGCCAGCAGTTATTACAGGGACACCGGGGAGCTGTTTTTT
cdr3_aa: CASSYYRDTGELFF

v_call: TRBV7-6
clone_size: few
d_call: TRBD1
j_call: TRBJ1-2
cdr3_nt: TGTGCCAGCAGCCCAAGACAGGGGAACTATGGCTACACCTTC
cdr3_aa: CASSPRQGNYGYTF

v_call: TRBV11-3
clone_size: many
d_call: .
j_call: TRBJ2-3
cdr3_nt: TGTGCCAGCAGCCCGCAGTCGAGGACAGATACGCAGTATTTT
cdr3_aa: CASSPQSRTDTQYF

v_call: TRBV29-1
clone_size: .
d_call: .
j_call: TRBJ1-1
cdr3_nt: TGCAGCGTTGATAGCAGGGGTGGTGAAGACGGTACTGAAGCTTTCTTT
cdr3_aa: CSVDSRGGEDGTEAFF

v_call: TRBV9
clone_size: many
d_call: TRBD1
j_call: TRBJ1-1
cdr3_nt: TGTGCCAGCAGTGATTGGCGACAGGGGACTATGAACACTGAAGCTTTCTTT
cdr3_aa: CASSDWRQGTMNTEAFF

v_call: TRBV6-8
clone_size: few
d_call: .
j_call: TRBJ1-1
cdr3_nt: TGTGCCAGCAAAGTGTTCGGGGGGGGGACTGAAGCTTTCTTT
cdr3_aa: CASKVFGGGTEAFF

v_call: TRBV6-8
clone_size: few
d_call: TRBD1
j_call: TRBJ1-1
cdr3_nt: TGTGCCAGCCATTTTGGGACAGGGGGTTTAACTGAAGCTTTCTTT
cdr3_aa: CASHFGTGGLTEAFF

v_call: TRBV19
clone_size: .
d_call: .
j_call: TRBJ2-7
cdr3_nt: TGTGCCAGTAGTATAGACTTCAGCTCCTACGAGCAGTACTTC
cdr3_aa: CASSIDFSSYEQYF

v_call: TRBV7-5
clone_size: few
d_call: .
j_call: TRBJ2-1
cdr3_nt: TGTGCCAGCAGCCCGAGGGGTGGGACTTGGGGTAGCAATGAGCAGTTCTTC
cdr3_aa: CASSPRGGTWGSNEQFF

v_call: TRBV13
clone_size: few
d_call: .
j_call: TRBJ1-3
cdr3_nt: TGTGCCAGCAGCTTAGTGGTCGAGAGAAACACCATATATTTT
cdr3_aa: CASSLVVERNTIYF

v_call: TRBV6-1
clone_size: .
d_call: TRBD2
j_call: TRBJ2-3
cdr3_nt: TGTGCCAGCAGTGAAGAACCTAGCGGGGGGCCAACAGATACGCAGTATTTT
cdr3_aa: CASSEEPSGGPTDTQYF

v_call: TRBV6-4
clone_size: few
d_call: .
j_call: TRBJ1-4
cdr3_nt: TGTGCCAGCAGGGGAGGAGGAAAACTGTTTTTT
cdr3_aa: CASRGGGKLFF

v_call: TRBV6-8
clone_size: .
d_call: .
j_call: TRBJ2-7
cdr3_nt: TGTGCCAGCAGACAGGGACTCTCCTACGAGCAGTACTTC
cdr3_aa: CASRQGLSYEQYF

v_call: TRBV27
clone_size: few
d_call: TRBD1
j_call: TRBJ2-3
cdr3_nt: TGTGCCAGCAGTTTATGGCAGATACAGGGGGCCACAGATACGCAGTATTTT
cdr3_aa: CASSLWQIQGATDTQYF

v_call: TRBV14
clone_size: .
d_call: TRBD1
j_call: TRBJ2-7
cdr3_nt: TGTGCCAGCAGCCTGGACAGGGCGGCCTACGAGCAGTACTTC
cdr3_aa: CASSLDRAAYEQYF

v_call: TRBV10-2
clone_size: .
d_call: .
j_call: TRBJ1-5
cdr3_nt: TGCGCCAGCAGTGAGGGGCCAGCTAATCAGCCCCAGCATTTT
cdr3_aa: CASSEGPANQPQHF

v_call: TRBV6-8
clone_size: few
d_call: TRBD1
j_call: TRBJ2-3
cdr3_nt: TGTGCCTCCAGACAGGGGACAATACACCTCAACGTCACAGATACGCAGTATTTT
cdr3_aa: CASRQGTIHLNVTDTQYF

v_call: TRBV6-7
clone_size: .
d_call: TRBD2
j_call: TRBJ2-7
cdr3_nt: TGTGCCAGCAGCCTAGCGGGGGGGACCTACGAGCAGTACTTC
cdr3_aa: CASSLAGGTYEQYF

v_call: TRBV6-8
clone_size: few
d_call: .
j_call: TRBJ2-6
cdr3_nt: TGTGCCAGCAGTTCGGCGGGGGGGGCCAACGTCCTGACTTTC
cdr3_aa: CASSSAGGANVLTF